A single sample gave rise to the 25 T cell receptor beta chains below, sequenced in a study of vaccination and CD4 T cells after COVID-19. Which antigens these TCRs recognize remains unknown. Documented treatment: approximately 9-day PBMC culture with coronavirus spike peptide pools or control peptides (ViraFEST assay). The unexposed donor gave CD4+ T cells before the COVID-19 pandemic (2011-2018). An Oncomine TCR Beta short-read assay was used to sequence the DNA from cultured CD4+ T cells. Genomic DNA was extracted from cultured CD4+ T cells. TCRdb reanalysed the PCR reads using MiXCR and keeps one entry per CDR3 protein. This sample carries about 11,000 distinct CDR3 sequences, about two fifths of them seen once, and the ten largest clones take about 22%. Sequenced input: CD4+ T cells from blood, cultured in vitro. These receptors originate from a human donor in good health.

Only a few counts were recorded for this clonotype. The CDR3 is CASLGLAGETQYF. The CDR3 nucleotides are TGTGCCAGCCTGGGACTAGCGGGAGAGACCCAGTACTTC. The V gene is TRBV10-3, the J gene TRBJ2-5, with 12 positions matching TRBD2. The germline CDR1 and CDR2 sequences are ENHRY and SYGVKD. J was trimmed by 4 bases and V by 10 bases; bases with no gene match: 4. This CDR3 is built from 13 residues.

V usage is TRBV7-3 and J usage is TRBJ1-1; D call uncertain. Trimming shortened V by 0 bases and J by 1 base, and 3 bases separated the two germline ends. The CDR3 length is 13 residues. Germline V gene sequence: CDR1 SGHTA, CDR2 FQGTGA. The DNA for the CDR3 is TGTGCCAGCAGCTTAACAGAGAACACTGAAGCTTTCTTT. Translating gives CASSLTENTEAFF.

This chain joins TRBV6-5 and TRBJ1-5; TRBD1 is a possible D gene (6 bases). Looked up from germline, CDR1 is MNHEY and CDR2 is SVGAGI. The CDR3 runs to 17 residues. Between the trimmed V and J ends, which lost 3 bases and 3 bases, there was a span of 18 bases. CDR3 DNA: TGTGCCAGCAGTTATTCCCCGGGACAAAGGTCCAATCAGCCCCAGCATTTT. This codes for CASSYSPGQRSNQPQHF.

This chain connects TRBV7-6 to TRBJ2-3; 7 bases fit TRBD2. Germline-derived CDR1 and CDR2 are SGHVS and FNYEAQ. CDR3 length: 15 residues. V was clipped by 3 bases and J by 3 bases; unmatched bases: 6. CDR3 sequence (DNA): TGTGCCAGCAGCTTTCGGGAGGAGTTTACAGATACGCAGTATTTT. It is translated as CASSFREEFTDTQYF.

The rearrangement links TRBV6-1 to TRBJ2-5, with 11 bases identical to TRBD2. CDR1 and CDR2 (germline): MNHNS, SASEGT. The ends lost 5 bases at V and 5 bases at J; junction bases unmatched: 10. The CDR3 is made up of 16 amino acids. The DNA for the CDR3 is TGTGCCAGCAGTAAACAAAGACTAGCGGGAACTGAGACCCAGTACTTC. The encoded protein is CASSKQRLAGTETQYF.

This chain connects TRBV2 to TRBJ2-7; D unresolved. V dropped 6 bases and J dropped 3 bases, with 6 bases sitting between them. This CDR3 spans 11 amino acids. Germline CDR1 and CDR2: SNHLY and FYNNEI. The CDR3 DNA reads TGTGCCAGCAGATACTACTACGAGCAGTACTTC. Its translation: CASRYYYEQYF.

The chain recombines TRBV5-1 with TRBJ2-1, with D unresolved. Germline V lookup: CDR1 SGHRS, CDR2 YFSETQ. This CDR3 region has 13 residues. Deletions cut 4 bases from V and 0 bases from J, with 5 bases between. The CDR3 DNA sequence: TGCGCCAGCAGCGAAAGCTCCTACAATGAGCAGTTCTTC. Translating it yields CASSESSYNEQFF.

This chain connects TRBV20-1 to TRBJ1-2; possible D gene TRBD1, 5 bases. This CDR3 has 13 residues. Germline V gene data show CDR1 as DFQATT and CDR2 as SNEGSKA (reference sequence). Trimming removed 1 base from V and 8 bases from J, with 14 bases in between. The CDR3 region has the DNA TGCAGTGCTAGAGGGGCCAGGGAAGTCGGCTACACCTTC. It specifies CSARGAREVGYTF.

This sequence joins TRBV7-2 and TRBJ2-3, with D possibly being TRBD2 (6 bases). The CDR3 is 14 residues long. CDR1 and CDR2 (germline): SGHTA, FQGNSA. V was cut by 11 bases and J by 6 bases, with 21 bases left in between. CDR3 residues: CAASLGGGKDTQYF. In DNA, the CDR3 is TGTGCCGCTAGCCTCGGGGGTGGAAAGGATACGCAGTATTTT. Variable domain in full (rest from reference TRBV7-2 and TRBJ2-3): GAGVSQSPSNKVTEKGKDVELRCDPISGHTALYWYRQSLGQGLEFLIYFQGNSAPDKSGLPSDRFSAERTGGSVSTLTIQRTQQEDSAVYLCAASLGGGKDTQYFGPGTRLTVL.

Here the CDR3 reads CAWSHATYEQYF. The CDR3 region has the DNA TGTGCCTGGAGCCACGCGACCTACGAGCAGTACTTC. The genes are TRBV30 and TRBJ2-7; no firm D call. The CDR3 is 12 amino acids. V was trimmed by 3 bases and J by 2 bases, leaving 8 bases between them. Germline V gene sequence: CDR1 GTSNPN, CDR2 SVGIG (reference sequence).

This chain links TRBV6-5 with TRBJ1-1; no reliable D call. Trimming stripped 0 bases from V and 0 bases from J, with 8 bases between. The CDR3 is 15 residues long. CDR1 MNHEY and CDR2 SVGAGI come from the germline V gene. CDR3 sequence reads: CASSYSQSMNTEAFF. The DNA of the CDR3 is TGTGCCAGCAGTTACTCGCAGAGTATGAACACTGAAGCTTTCTTT.

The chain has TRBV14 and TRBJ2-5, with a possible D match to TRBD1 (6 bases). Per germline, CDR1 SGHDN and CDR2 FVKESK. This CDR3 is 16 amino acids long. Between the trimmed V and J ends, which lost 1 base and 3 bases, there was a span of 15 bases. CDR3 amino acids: CASSQGPRGREETQYF. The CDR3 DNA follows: TGTGCCAGCAGCCAAGGGCCCAGGGGTAGAGAAGAGACCCAGTACTTC.

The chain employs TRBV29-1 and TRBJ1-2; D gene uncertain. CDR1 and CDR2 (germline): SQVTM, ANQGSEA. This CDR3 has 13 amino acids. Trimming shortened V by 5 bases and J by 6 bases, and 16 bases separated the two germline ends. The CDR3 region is CSVTGPSGDGYTF. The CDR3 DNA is TGCAGCGTTACGGGCCCAAGTGGGGATGGCTACACCTTC.

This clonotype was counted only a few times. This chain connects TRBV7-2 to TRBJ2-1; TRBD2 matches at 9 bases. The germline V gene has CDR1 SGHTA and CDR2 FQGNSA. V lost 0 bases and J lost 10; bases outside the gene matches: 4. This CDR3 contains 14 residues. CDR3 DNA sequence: TGTGCCAGCAGCTTAGCTAGCGGGAGTGGGGAGCAGTTCTTC. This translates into CASSLASGSGEQFF.

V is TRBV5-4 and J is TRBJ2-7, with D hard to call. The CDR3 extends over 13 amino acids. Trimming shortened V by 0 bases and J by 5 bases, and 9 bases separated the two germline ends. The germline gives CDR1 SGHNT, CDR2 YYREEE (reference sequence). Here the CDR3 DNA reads TGTGCCAGCAGCTTGGGTTACCGGGACGAGCAGTACTTC. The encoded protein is CASSLGYRDEQYF.

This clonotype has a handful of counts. The CDR3 DNA is TGTGCCACCAGCAGAATTGGGACCGCTAACTATGGCTACACCTTC. This codes for CATSRIGTANYGYTF. The V call is TRBV15, the J call TRBJ1-2, with D maybe TRBD1 (5 bases). Germline CDR1 reads LNHNV; CDR2 reads YYDKDF (reference sequence). This CDR3 spans 15 amino acids. Trimming stripped 2 bases from V and 0 bases from J, with 10 bases between.

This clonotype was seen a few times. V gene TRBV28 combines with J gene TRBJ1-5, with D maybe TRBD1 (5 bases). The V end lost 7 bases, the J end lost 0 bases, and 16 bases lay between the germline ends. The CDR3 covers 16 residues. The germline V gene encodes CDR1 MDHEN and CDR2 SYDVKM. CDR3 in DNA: TGTGCCAGCACCCGAGGGGTTAGGGGTAGCAATCAGCCCCAGCATTTT. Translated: CASTRGVRGSNQPQHF.

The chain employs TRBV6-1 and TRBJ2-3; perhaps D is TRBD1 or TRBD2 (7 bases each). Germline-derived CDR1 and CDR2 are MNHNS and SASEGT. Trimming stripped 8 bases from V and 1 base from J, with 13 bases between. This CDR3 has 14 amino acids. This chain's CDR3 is CASGRGGGTDTQYF. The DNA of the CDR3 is TGTGCCAGCGGCAGGGGGGGGGGCACAGATACGCAGTATTTT.

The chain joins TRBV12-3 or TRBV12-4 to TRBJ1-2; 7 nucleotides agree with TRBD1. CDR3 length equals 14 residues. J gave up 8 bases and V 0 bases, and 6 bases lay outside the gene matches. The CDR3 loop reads CASSLADRVRGYTF. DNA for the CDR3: TGTGCCAGCAGTTTAGCTGACAGGGTAAGGGGCTACACCTTC.

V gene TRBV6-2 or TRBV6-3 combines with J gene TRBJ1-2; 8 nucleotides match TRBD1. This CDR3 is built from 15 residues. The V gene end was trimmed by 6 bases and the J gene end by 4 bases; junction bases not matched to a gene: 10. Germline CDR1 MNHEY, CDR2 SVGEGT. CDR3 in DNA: TGTGCCAGCAGCCAGACAGGGGTGAGAGTCTATGGCTACACCTTC. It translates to CASSQTGVRVYGYTF.

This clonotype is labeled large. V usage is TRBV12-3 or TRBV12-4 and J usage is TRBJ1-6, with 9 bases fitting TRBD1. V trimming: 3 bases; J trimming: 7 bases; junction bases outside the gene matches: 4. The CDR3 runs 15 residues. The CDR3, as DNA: TGTGCCAGCAGTTTCACAGGGGGCAGGAATTCACCCCTCCACTTT. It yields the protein CASSFTGGRNSPLHF.

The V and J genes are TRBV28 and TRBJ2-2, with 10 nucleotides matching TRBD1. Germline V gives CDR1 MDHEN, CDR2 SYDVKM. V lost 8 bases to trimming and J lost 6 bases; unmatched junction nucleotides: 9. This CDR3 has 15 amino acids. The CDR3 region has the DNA TGTGCCAGCCGCCCTCAGACAGGGGGCTCCGGGGAGCTGTTTTTT. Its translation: CASRPQTGGSGELFF.

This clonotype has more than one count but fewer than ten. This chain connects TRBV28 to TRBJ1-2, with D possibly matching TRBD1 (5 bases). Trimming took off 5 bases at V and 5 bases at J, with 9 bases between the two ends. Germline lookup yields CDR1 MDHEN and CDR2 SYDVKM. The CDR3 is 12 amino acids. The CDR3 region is CASSPRQYGYTF. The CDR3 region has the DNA TGTGCCAGCAGTCCCAGACAGTATGGCTACACCTTC.

The CDR3 coding sequence is TGTGCCAGCAGTTCCGGGATAAATTCACCCCTCCACTTT. Protein: CASSSGINSPLHF. V gene TRBV28 combines with J gene TRBJ1-6; D is undetermined. CDR1 and CDR2 (germline): MDHEN, SYDVKM. This CDR3 is built from 13 residues. The V end was cut by 4 bases, the J end by 7 bases, with 8 bases between.

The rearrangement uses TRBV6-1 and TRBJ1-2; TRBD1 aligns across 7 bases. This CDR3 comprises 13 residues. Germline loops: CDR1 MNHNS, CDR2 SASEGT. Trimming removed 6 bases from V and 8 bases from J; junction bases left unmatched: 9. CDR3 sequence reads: CASRSDRARGYTF. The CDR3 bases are TGTGCCAGCAGATCCGACAGGGCCCGAGGCTACACCTTC.